A selection of T cell receptor beta chains follows, all from one sample in a study of T cells in Graves' hyperthyroidism and ophthalmopathy. In TCRdb, the multiplex PCR reads were re-called with MiXCR into one record per CDR3 protein. The table includes a few hundred thousand distinct CDR3 sequences, less than 25% detected once. Sequencing was done on a sample of blood. Source of these receptors: a woman in her 70s with Graves' ophthalmopathy. The CDR3 runs from the conserved cysteine through the conserved F or W. Each record gives: CDR3 protein, CDR3 DNA, clone size, D gene, V gene, J gene. D genes are given only for firm matches. The size entry is marked missing in some rows and otherwise reads once, few, many or a size class.

CDR3aa: CAISPLGTSANEQFF; CDR3nt: TGTGCCATCAGCCCCCTTGGGACTAGCGCAAATGAGCAGTTCTTC; abundance: few; d_gene: TRBD2; v_gene: TRBV10-3; j_gene: TRBJ2-1
CDR3aa: CAISESGGPGRLYEQYF; CDR3nt: TGTGCCATCAGTGAGTCCGGAGGGCCCGGGAGGCTGTACGAGCAGTACTTC; abundance: many; d_gene: TRBD2; v_gene: TRBV10-3; j_gene: TRBJ2-7
CDR3aa: CASRLIGQGGNQPQHF; CDR3nt: TGTGCCAGCAGATTGATCGGACAGGGTGGCAATCAGCCCCAGCATTTT; abundance: NA; d_gene: TRBD1; v_gene: TRBV27; j_gene: TRBJ1-5
CDR3aa: CASPSMTEAFF; CDR3nt: TGTGCCAGCCCCTCGATGACTGAAGCTTTCTTT; abundance: many; d_gene: NA; v_gene: TRBV28; j_gene: TRBJ1-1
CDR3aa: CASSLTGTTDTQYF; CDR3nt: TGTGCCAGCTCGCTAACCGGGACTACGGATACGCAGTATTTT; abundance: many; d_gene: TRBD2; v_gene: TRBV18; j_gene: TRBJ2-3
CDR3aa: CATSDLSGLGQQYF; CDR3nt: TGTGCCACCAGTGATTTGTCGGGTTTGGGACAGCAGTATTTT; abundance: few; d_gene: NA; v_gene: TRBV24-1; j_gene: TRBJ2-3
CDR3aa: CASKGVSNYGYTF; CDR3nt: TGCGCCAGCAAGGGAGTTTCTAACTATGGCTACACCTTC; abundance: NA; d_gene: NA; v_gene: TRBV5-1; j_gene: TRBJ1-2
CDR3aa: CASSPGDGRTYEQYF; CDR3nt: TGTGCCAGCAGCCCGGGGGACGGGAGGACCTACGAGCAGTACTTC; abundance: many; d_gene: TRBD2; v_gene: TRBV27; j_gene: TRBJ2-7
CDR3aa: CASSPRGGGEAFF; CDR3nt: TGTGCCAGCAGCCCCCGGGGGGGAGGTGAAGCTTTCTTT; abundance: many; d_gene: NA; v_gene: TRBV3-1; j_gene: TRBJ1-1
CDR3aa: CASSYYTGTSGNTDTQYF; CDR3nt: TGTGCCAGCAGTTACTACACAGGGACTAGCGGAAACACAGATACGCAGTATTTT; abundance: NA; d_gene: TRBD2; v_gene: TRBV6-6; j_gene: TRBJ2-3
CDR3aa: CASSLRVSPSYEQYF; CDR3nt: TGTGCCAGCAGTCTAAGGGTTTCGCCCAGCTACGAGCAGTACTTC; abundance: few; d_gene: NA; v_gene: TRBV11-2; j_gene: TRBJ2-7
CDR3aa: CASSQGVAGATNRYGYTF; CDR3nt: TGTGCCAGCAGCCAGGGAGTGGCAGGGGCCACGAATCGCTATGGCTACACCTTC; abundance: NA; d_gene: NA; v_gene: TRBV4-2; j_gene: TRBJ1-2
CDR3aa: CAWSVRSGTGSNQPQHF; CDR3nt: TGTGCCTGGAGTGTACGTTCAGGGACAGGGAGCAATCAGCCCCAGCATTTT; abundance: few; d_gene: TRBD1; v_gene: TRBV30; j_gene: TRBJ1-5
CDR3aa: CATSDADTQYF; CDR3nt: TGTGCCACCAGTGATGCAGATACGCAGTATTTT; abundance: NA; d_gene: NA; v_gene: TRBV24-1; j_gene: TRBJ2-3
CDR3aa: CAWSLLTGELFF; CDR3nt: TGTGCCTGGAGCCTCCTCACCGGGGAGCTGTTTTTT; abundance: NA; d_gene: NA; v_gene: TRBV30; j_gene: TRBJ2-2
CDR3aa: CASSLTTDTQYF; CDR3nt: TGTGCCAGCAGTTTGACGACAGATACGCAGTATTTT; abundance: many; d_gene: NA; v_gene: TRBV28; j_gene: TRBJ2-3
CDR3aa: CASKTSGSGSYNEQFF; CDR3nt: TGTGCCAGCAAGACTAGCGGGAGCGGCTCCTACAATGAGCAGTTCTTC; abundance: NA; d_gene: TRBD2; v_gene: TRBV25-1; j_gene: TRBJ2-1
CDR3aa: CASSAPGQSSYEQYF; CDR3nt: TGTGCCAGCAGCGCTCCGGGACAGAGCTCCTACGAGCAGTACTTC; abundance: NA; d_gene: TRBD1; v_gene: TRBV6-2/TRBV6-3; j_gene: TRBJ2-7
CDR3aa: CASSFLEGGLGGANVLTF; CDR3nt: TGTGCCAGCAGCTTTCTAGAGGGGGGGCTCGGTGGGGCCAACGTCCTGACTTTC; abundance: NA; d_gene: NA; v_gene: TRBV7-8; j_gene: TRBJ2-6
CDR3aa: CASNFGTSSYRSF; CDR3nt: TGTGCCAGCAACTTTGGTACTTCATCCTATCGGTCCTTT; abundance: NA; d_gene: NA; v_gene: TRBV28; j_gene: TRBJ1-6
CDR3aa: CASSYSTKRQAANYGYTF; CDR3nt: TGTGCCAGCAGTTACTCCACAAAAAGACAGGCAGCTAACTATGGCTACACCTTC; abundance: few; d_gene: NA; v_gene: TRBV6-5; j_gene: TRBJ1-2
CDR3aa: CSVSTGPRYEQYF; CDR3nt: TGCAGTGTTTCGACAGGCCCTCGCTACGAGCAGTACTTC; abundance: once; d_gene: NA; v_gene: TRBV20-1; j_gene: TRBJ2-7
CDR3aa: CASSMTGTAYEQFF; CDR3nt: TGCGCCAGCAGCATGACGGGGACCGCCTATGAGCAGTTCTTC; abundance: NA; d_gene: NA; v_gene: TRBV5-1; j_gene: TRBJ2-1
CDR3aa: CASSDGWGGILREQYF; CDR3nt: TGCGCCAGCAGTGATGGATGGGGCGGGATCCTACGGGAGCAGTACTTC; abundance: NA; d_gene: NA; v_gene: TRBV10-2; j_gene: TRBJ2-7
CDR3aa: CASIQGLEAFF; CDR3nt: TGTGCCAGCATCCAGGGTTTAGAAGCTTTCTTT; abundance: many; d_gene: NA; v_gene: TRBV27; j_gene: TRBJ1-1
CDR3aa: CASSSGTGGIYGYTF; CDR3nt: TGTGCCAGCAGTTCAGGGACAGGGGGCATCTATGGCTACACCTTC; abundance: many; d_gene: TRBD1; v_gene: TRBV28; j_gene: TRBJ1-2
CDR3aa: CASSLGTEVYEQYF; CDR3nt: TGTGCCAGCAGCCTCGGGACTGAGGTCTACGAGCAGTACTTC; abundance: many; d_gene: NA; v_gene: TRBV11-2; j_gene: TRBJ2-7
CDR3aa: CASSLIDYEQYF; CDR3nt: TGTGCCAGCAGCCTAATCGACTACGAGCAGTACTTC; abundance: many; d_gene: NA; v_gene: TRBV7-9; j_gene: TRBJ2-7
CDR3aa: CASRPVPAGSEAFF; CDR3nt: TGTGCCAGCAGGCCCGTTCCGGCGGGGTCTGAAGCTTTCTTT; abundance: many; d_gene: NA; v_gene: TRBV12-3/TRBV12-4; j_gene: TRBJ1-1
CDR3aa: CASSLRTGGYTF; CDR3nt: TGCGCCAGCAGCCTCAGGACAGGGGGCTACACCTTC; abundance: NA; d_gene: TRBD1; v_gene: TRBV5-1; j_gene: TRBJ1-2
CDR3aa: CASSQEGGNTIYF; CDR3nt: TGTGCCAGTAGTCAGGAAGGTGGAAACACCATATATTTT; abundance: few; d_gene: NA; v_gene: TRBV19; j_gene: TRBJ1-3
CDR3aa: CASSPTRGPNYNEQFF; CDR3nt: TGTGCCAGCAGTCCAACCCGGGGCCCTAACTACAATGAGCAGTTCTTC; abundance: few; d_gene: NA; v_gene: TRBV27; j_gene: TRBJ2-1
CDR3aa: CASSLGQGVQPQHF; CDR3nt: TGTGCCAGCAGTTTAGGGCAGGGGGTTCAGCCCCAGCATTTT; abundance: many; d_gene: TRBD1; v_gene: TRBV12-3/TRBV12-4; j_gene: TRBJ1-5
CDR3aa: CASRISAVETQYF; CDR3nt: TGTGCCAGCAGAATATCGGCAGTTGAGACCCAGTACTTC; abundance: many; d_gene: NA; v_gene: TRBV2; j_gene: TRBJ2-5
CDR3aa: CASRKGTPSNQPQHF; CDR3nt: TGTGCCAGCAGAAAGGGAACCCCTAGCAATCAGCCCCAGCATTTT; abundance: many; d_gene: NA; v_gene: TRBV2; j_gene: TRBJ1-5
CDR3aa: CASSPYGTSGVSDEQFF; CDR3nt: TGCGCCAGCAGCCCATATGGGACTAGCGGTGTTTCGGATGAGCAGTTCTTC; abundance: NA; d_gene: TRBD2; v_gene: TRBV5-1; j_gene: TRBJ2-1
CDR3aa: CASSQTTGEGGQYF; CDR3nt: TGTGCCAGCAGCCAAACCACGGGAGAAGGGGGGCAGTACTTC; abundance: few; d_gene: NA; v_gene: TRBV3-1; j_gene: TRBJ2-7
CDR3aa: CATTASGGNNEQFF; CDR3nt: TGTGCTACAACGGCTAGCGGCGGTAACAATGAGCAGTTCTTC; abundance: few; d_gene: TRBD2; v_gene: TRBV10-3; j_gene: TRBJ2-1
CDR3aa: CASSSGTSGISPLYNEQFF; CDR3nt: TGTGCCAGCAGTTCCGGGACTAGCGGGATTTCGCCGTTGTACAATGAGCAGTTCTTC; abundance: NA; d_gene: TRBD2; v_gene: TRBV6-2/TRBV6-3; j_gene: TRBJ2-1
CDR3aa: CASSYGTGAGNTIYF; CDR3nt: TGTGCCAGCAGCTACGGGACAGGGGCTGGAAACACCATATATTTT; abundance: NA; d_gene: TRBD1; v_gene: TRBV9; j_gene: TRBJ1-3
CDR3aa: CASSLVWGPGNEQYF; CDR3nt: TGTGCCAGCAGCTTAGTTTGGGGTCCAGGGAACGAGCAGTACTTC; abundance: many; d_gene: NA; v_gene: TRBV11-2; j_gene: TRBJ2-7
CDR3aa: CASSYSMTGTITDTQYF; CDR3nt: TGTGCCAGCAGTTACTCGATGACCGGGACTATTACAGATACGCAGTATTTT; abundance: many; d_gene: TRBD2; v_gene: TRBV6-5; j_gene: TRBJ2-3
CDR3aa: CSARVYSEAFF; CDR3nt: TGCAGTGCTAGAGTATATTCCGAAGCTTTCTTT; abundance: few; d_gene: NA; v_gene: TRBV20-1; j_gene: TRBJ1-1
CDR3aa: CASSVAGDGRPLHF; CDR3nt: TGTGCCAGCAGCGTAGCTGGGGACGGACGTCCCCTCCACTTT; abundance: few; d_gene: NA; v_gene: TRBV9; j_gene: TRBJ1-6
CDR3aa: CASSLDVGLYEQYF; CDR3nt: TGCGCCAGCAGCCTCGACGTTGGATTATACGAGCAGTACTTC; abundance: NA; d_gene: NA; v_gene: TRBV4-3; j_gene: TRBJ2-7
CDR3aa: CASSQGGAGWGEQYF; CDR3nt: TGTGCCAGCAGCCAAGGAGGCGCGGGGTGGGGGGAGCAGTACTTC; abundance: NA; d_gene: NA; v_gene: TRBV3-1; j_gene: TRBJ2-7
CDR3aa: CASSPGLAGVYEQYF; CDR3nt: TGTGCCAGCTCACCAGGACTAGCGGGGGTCTACGAGCAGTACTTC; abundance: many; d_gene: TRBD2; v_gene: TRBV6-1; j_gene: TRBJ2-7
CDR3aa: CAISESTGGMDTQYF; CDR3nt: TGTGCCATCAGTGAGTCGACAGGGGGCATGGATACGCAGTATTTT; abundance: NA; d_gene: TRBD1; v_gene: TRBV10-3; j_gene: TRBJ2-3
CDR3aa: CASSPPRGGGNEQFF; CDR3nt: TGCGCCAGCAGCCCCCCGAGGGGCGGGGGCAATGAGCAGTTCTTC; abundance: few; d_gene: TRBD2; v_gene: TRBV5-1; j_gene: TRBJ2-1
CDR3aa: CASSYSVSFGNEQFF; CDR3nt: TGTGCCAGCAGTTACTCGGTCAGTTTCGGCAATGAGCAGTTCTTC; abundance: NA; d_gene: NA; v_gene: TRBV6-6; j_gene: TRBJ2-1
CDR3aa: CSAKTSGRFGELFF; CDR3nt: TGCAGTGCTAAGACTAGCGGGAGGTTCGGGGAGCTGTTTTTT; abundance: NA; d_gene: TRBD2; v_gene: TRBV20-1; j_gene: TRBJ2-2
CDR3aa: CASSYSGDWWETQYF; CDR3nt: TGTGCCAGCAGTTACTCCGGGGATTGGTGGGAGACCCAGTACTTC; abundance: many; d_gene: NA; v_gene: TRBV6-2/TRBV6-3; j_gene: TRBJ2-5
CDR3aa: CASSGQWTSGRTDTQYF; CDR3nt: TGTGCCAGCAGTGGCCAATGGACTAGCGGGAGAACAGATACGCAGTATTTT; abundance: few; d_gene: TRBD2; v_gene: TRBV25-1; j_gene: TRBJ2-3
CDR3aa: CASIALQAGTQYF; CDR3nt: TGTGCCAGCATAGCCCTTCAGGCGGGTACGCAGTATTTT; abundance: NA; d_gene: NA; v_gene: TRBV2; j_gene: TRBJ2-3
CDR3aa: CASRDISNQPQHF; CDR3nt: TGTGCCAGCAGGGACATTAGCAATCAGCCCCAGCATTTT; abundance: few; d_gene: NA; v_gene: TRBV2; j_gene: TRBJ1-5